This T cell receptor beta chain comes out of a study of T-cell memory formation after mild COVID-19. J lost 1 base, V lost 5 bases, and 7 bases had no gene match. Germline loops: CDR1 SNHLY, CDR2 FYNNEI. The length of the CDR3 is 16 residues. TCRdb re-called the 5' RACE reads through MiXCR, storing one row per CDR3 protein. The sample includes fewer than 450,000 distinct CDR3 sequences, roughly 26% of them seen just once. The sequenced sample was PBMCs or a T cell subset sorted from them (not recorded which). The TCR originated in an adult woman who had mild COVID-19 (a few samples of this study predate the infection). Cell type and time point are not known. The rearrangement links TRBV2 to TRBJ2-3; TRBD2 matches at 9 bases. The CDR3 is CASSPVPSGGTDTQYF. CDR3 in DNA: TGTGCCAGCAGTCCGGTCCCTAGCGGGGGCACAGATACGCAGTATTTT.